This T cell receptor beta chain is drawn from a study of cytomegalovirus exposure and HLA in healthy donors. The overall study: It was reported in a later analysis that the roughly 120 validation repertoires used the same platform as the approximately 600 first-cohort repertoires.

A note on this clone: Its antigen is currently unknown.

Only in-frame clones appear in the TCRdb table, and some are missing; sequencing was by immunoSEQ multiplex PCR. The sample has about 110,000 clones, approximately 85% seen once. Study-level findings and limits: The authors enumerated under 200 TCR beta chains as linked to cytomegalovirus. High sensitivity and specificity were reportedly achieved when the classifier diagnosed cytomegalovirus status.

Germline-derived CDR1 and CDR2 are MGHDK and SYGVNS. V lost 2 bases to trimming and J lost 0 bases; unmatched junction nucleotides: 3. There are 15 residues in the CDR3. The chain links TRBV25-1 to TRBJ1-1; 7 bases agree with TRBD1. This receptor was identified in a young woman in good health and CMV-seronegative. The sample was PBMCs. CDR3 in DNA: TGTGCCAGCAGTGAACGGACAGGTATGAACACTGAAGCTTTCTTT. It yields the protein CASSERTGMNTEAFF.